This TCR beta chain is drawn from a study of shared clonotypes between healthy human individuals. In the case of this clone: Antigen specificity is unknown.

The CDR3 runs to 15 residues. V dropped 0 bases and J dropped 3 bases, with 12 bases sitting between them. Germline V gene lookup returns CDR1 MNHNY and CDR2 SVGAGI (reference sequence). Libraries were prepared by immunoSEQ multiplex PCR; TCRdb keeps only in-frame clonotypes and omits some of them. The table shows 2 million to 2.5 million clones, with roughly 91% occurring only once. Study-wide results and limits: For naive CD4 cells, approximately 4.8% of clonotypes were shared across several donors. Naive subsets generally exceeded memory subsets in estimated richness.

It was CD45RO-negative cells, positively selected for CCR7, that made up naive CD8 cells, with terminally differentiated effector memory CD45RA+ cells excluded. Sequenced material: naive CD8+ T cells from PBMCs. The clonotype comes from a young man in good health. Some clones in this sample may be carry-over from other donors' samples. The gene calls are TRBV6-6 and TRBJ2-7; D possibly corresponds to TRBD1 (8 bases). The CDR3 DNA reads as TGTGCCAGCAGTTACTCGACAGGGGAGGGCTACGAGCAGTACTTC. Translating it yields CASSYSTGEGYEQYF.